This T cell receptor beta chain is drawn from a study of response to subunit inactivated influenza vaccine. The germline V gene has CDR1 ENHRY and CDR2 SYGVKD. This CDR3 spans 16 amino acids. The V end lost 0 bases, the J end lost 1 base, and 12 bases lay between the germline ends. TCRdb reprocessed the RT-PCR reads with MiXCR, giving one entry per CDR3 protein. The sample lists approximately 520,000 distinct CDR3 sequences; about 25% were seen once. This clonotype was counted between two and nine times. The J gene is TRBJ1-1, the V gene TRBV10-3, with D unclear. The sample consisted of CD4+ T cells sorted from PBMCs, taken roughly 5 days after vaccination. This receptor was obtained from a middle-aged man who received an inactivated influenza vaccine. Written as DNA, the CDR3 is TGTGCCATCAGTGAGTCTCCGGGCCTAAGGAACACTGAAGCTTTCTTT. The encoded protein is CAISESPGLRNTEAFF.